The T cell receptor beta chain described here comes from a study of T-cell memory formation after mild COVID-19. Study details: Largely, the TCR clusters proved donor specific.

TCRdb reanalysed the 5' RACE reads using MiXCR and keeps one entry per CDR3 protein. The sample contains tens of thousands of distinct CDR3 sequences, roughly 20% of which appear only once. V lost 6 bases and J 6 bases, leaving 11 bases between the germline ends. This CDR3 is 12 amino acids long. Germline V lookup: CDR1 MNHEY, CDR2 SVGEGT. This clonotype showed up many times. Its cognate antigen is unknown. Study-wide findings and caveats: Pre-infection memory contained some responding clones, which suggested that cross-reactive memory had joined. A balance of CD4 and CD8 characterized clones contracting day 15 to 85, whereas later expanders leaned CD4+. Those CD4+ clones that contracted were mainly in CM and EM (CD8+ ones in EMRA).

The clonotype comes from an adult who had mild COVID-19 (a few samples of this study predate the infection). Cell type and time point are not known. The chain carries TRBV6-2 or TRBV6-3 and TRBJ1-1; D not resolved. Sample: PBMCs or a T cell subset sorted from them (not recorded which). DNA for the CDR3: TGTGCCAGCAGCCGACGACGGTCTGAAGCTTTCTTT. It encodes CASSRRRSEAFF.